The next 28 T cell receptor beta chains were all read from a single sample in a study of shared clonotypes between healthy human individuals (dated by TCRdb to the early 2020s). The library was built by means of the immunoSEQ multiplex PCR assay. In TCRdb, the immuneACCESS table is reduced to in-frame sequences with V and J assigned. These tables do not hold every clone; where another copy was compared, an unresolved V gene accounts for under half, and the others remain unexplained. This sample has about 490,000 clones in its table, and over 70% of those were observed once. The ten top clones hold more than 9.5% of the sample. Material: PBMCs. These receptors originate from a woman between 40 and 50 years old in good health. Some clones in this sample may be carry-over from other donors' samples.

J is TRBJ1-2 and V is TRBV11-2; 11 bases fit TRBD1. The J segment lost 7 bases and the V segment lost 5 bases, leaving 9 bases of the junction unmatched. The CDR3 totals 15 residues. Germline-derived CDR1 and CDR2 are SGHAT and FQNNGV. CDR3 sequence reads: CASSPWTGGIRGYTF. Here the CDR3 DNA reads TGTGCCAGCAGCCCATGGACAGGGGGCATTCGTGGCTACACCTTC.

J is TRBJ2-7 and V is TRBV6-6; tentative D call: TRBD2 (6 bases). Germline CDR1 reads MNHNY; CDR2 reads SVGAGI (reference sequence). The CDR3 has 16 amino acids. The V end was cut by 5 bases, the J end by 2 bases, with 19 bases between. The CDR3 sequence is CASSRVVPGLPYEQYF. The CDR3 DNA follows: TGTGCCAGCAGTCGAGTGGTGCCGGGACTCCCCTACGAGCAGTACTTC.

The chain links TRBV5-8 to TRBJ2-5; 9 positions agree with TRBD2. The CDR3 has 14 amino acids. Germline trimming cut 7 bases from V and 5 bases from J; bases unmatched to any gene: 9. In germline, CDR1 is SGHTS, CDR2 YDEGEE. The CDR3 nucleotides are TGTGCCAGCGTCGATCTAGCGGGACAGGAGACCCAGTACTTC. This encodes CASVDLAGQETQYF.

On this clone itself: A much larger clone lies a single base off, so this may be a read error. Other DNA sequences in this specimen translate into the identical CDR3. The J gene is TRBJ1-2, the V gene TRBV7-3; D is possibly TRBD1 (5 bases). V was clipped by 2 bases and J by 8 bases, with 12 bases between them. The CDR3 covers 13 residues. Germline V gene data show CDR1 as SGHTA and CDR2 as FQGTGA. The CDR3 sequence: CASSLRQGGGYTF. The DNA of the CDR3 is TGTGCCAGCAGCTTACGGCAGGGTGGCGGCTACACCTTC.

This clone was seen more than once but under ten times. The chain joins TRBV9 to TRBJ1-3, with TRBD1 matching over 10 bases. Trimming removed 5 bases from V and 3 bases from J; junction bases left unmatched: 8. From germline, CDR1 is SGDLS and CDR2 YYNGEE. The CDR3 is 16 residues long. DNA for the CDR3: TGTGCCAGCAGTACGACAGGGGGCACCGATGGAAACACCATATATTTT. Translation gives CASSTTGGTDGNTIYF.

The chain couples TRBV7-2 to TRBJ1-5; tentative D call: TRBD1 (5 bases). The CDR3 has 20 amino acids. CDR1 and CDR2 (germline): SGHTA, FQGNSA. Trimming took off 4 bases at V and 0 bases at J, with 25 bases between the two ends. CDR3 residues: CASSSASGHGGRFSNQPQHF. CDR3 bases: TGTGCCAGCAGCTCAGCCTCCGGACATGGTGGTAGGTTTAGCAATCAGCCCCAGCATTTT.

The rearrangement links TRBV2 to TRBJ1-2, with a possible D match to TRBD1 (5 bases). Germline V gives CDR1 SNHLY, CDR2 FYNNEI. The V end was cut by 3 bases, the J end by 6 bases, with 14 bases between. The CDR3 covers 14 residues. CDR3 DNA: TGTGCCAGCAGTGATTACATGGGGGAAGATGGCTACACCTTC. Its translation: CASSDYMGEDGYTF. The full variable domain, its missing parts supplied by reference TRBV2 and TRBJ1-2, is EPEVTQTPSHQVTQMGQEVILRCVPISNHLYFYWYRQILGQKVEFLVSFYNNEISEKSEIFDDQFSVERPDGSNFTLKIRSTKLEDSAMYFCASSDYMGEDGYTFGSGTRLTVV.

CDR3 nucleotides: TGTGCCAGCAGCGCGCAGGGGCCCGGGGAGCTGTTTTTT. Translation gives CASSAQGPGELFF. V usage is TRBV2 and J usage is TRBJ2-2; tentative D call: TRBD1 (6 bases). The CDR3 totals 13 residues. Trimming took off 6 bases at V and 6 bases at J, with 11 bases between the two ends. Germline V gene sequence: CDR1 SNHLY, CDR2 FYNNEI.

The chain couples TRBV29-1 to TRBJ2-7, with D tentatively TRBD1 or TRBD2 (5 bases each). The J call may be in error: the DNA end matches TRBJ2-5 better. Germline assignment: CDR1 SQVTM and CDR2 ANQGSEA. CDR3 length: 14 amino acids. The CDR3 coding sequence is TGCAGCGTTGGGGGCGGGCAGGTCGCGGAGACCCAGTACTTC. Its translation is CSVGGGQVAETQYF.

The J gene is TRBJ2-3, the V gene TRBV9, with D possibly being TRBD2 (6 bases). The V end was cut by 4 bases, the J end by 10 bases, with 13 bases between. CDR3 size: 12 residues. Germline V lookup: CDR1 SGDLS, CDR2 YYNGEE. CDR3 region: CASSPGEGAQYF. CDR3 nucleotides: TGTGCCAGCAGCCCGGGGGAAGGGGCGCAGTATTTT.

The CDR3 is CASSQDLKKNRGSGNTIYF. CDR3 sequence (DNA): TGCGCCAGCAGCCAAGATCTTAAAAAAAACAGGGGATCTGGAAACACCATATATTTT. The rearrangement uses TRBV4-1 and TRBJ1-3, with 7 bases aligning to TRBD1. Germline assignment: CDR1 MGHRA and CDR2 YSYEKL. V shed 0 bases, J shed 1 base, and the junction held 12 bases outside the gene matches. This CDR3 region has 19 residues.

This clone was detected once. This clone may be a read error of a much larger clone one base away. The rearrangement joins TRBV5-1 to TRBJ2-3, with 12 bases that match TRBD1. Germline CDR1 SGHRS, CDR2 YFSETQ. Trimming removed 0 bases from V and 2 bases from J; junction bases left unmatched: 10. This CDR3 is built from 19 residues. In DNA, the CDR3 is TGCGCCAGCAGCTTGGAACGGGACAGGGGGCTCGACTTCACAGATACGCAGTATTTT. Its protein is CASSLERDRGLDFTDTQYF.

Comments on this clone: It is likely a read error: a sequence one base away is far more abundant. The CDR3 is CASSWGQSYGYTF. In DNA form, the CDR3 reads TGTGCCAGCAGCTGGGGACAAAGCTATGGCTACACCTTC. The chain combines TRBV7-9 with TRBJ1-2; TRBD1 is a possible D gene (6 bases). The CDR3 contains 13 residues. Germline CDR1 and CDR2: SEHNR and FQNEAQ (reference sequence). V was shortened by 4 bases and J by 4 bases, with 10 bases between the two germline ends. The entire variable domain, with the rest obtained from reference TRBV7-9 and TRBJ1-2, is as follows: DTGVSQNPRHKITKRGQNVTFRCDPISEHNRLYWYRQTLGQGPEFLTYFQNEAQLEKSRLLSDRFSAERPKGSFSTLEIQRTEQGDSAMYLCASSWGQSYGYTFGSGTRLTVV.

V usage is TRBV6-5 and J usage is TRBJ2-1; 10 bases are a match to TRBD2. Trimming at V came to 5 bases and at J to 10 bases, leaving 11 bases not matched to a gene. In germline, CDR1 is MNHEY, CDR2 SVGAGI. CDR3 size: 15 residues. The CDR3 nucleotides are TGTGCCAGCAGTCCCTTGGGACTAGCGCATTCCGAGCAGTTCTTC. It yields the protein CASSPLGLAHSEQFF.

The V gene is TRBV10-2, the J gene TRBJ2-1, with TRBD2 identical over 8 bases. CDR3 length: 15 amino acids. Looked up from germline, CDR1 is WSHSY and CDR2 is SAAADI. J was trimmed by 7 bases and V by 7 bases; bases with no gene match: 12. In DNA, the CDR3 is TGCGCCAGCACCGACGGGACTAGTAAGGTTAATGAGCAGTTCTTC. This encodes CASTDGTSKVNEQFF.

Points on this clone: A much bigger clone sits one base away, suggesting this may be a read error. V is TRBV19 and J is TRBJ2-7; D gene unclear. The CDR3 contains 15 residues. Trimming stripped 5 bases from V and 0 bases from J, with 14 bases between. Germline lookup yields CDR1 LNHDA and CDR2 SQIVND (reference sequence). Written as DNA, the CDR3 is TGTGCCAGTAGTGATGCCAGACTTGCCTCCTACGAGCAGTACTTC. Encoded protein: CASSDARLASYEQYF. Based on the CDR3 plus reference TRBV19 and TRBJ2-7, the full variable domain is DGGITQSPKYLFRKEGQNVTLSCEQNLNHDAMYWYRQDPGQGLRLIYYSQIVNDFQKGDIAEGYSVSREKKESFPLTVTSAQKNPTAFYLCASSDARLASYEQYFGPGTRLTVT.

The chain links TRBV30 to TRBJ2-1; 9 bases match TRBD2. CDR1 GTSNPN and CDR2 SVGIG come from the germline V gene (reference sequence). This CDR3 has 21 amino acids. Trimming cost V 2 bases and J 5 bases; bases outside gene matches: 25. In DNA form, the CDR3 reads TGTGCCTGGAGTCGAACCCGGGCTTTCAGCTGGGCTAGCGGGAACGACAATGAGCAGTTCTTC. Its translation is CAWSRTRAFSWASGNDNEQFF.

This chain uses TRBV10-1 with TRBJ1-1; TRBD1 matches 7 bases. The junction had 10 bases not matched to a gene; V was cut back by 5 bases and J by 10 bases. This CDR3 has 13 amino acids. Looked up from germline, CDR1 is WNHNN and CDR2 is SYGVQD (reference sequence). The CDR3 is CASSRQGEGRAFF. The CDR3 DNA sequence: TGCGCCAGCAGTAGACAGGGCGAGGGGAGAGCTTTCTTT.

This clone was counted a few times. For the CDR3, the DNA is TGTGCCAGCAGTTTAAGGCGGACTCGCCTGGGGGAGCAGTACTTC. It is translated as CASSLRRTRLGEQYF. This chain joins TRBV28 and TRBJ2-7, with D tentatively TRBD2 (5 bases). V lost 2 bases and J 7 bases, leaving 18 bases between the germline ends. The germline V gene has CDR1 MDHEN and CDR2 SYDVKM. CDR3 length: 15 residues.

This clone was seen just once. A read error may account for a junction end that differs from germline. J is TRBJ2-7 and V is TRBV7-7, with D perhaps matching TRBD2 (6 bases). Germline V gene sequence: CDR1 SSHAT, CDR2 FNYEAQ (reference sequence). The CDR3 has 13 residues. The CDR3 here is CASSPSAHDEQYF. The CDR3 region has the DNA TGTGCTAGCAGCCCTAGCGCTCACGACGAGCAGTACTTC.

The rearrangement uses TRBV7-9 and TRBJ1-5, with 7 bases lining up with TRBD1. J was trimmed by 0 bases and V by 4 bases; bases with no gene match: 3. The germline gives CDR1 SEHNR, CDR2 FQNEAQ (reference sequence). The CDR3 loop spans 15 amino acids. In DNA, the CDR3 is TGTGCCAGCAGCTCTAGGACAGGTAGCAATCAGCCCCAGCATTTT. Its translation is CASSSRTGSNQPQHF.

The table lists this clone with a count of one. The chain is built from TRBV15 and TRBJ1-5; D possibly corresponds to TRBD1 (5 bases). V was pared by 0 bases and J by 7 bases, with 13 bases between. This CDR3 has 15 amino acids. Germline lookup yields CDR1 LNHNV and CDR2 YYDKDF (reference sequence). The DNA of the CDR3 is TGTGCCACCAGCAGAGAAGGAGGGGAGGGGCAGCCCCAGCATTTT. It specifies CATSREGGEGQPQHF. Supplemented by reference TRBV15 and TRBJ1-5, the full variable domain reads DAMVIQNPRYQVTQFGKPVTLSCSQTLNHNVMYWYQQKSSQAPKLLFHYYDKDFNNEADTPDNFQSRRPNTSFCFLDIRSPGLGDTAMYLCATSREGGEGQPQHFGDGTRLSIL.

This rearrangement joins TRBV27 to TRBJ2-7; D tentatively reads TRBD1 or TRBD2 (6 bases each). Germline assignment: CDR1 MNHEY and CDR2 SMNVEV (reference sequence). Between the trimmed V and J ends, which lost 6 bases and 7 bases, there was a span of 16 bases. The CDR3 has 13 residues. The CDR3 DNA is TGTGCCAGCAGGACAGGCGGGGCGGGAGAGCAGTACTTC. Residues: CASRTGGAGEQYF.

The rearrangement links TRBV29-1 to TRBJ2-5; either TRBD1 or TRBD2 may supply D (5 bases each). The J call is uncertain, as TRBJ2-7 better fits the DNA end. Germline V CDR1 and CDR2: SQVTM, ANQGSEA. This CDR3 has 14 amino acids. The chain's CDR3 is CSVEAPGPRDEQYF. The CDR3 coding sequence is TGCAGCGTTGAAGCCCCGGGGCCGCGGGACGAGCAGTACTTC.

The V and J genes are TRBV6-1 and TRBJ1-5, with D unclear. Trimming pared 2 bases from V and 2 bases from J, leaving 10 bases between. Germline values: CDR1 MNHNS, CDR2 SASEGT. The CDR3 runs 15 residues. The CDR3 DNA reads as TGTGCCAGCAGTGAACAAGGGCCCGGCAATCAGCCCCAGCATTTT. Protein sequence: CASSEQGPGNQPQHF.

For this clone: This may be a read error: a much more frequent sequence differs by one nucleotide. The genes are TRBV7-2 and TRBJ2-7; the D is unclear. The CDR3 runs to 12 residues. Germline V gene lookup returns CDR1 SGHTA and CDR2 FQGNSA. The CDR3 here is CASSPSTYERYF. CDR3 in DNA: TGTGCCAGCAGCCCCTCCACCTACGAGCGGTACTTC.

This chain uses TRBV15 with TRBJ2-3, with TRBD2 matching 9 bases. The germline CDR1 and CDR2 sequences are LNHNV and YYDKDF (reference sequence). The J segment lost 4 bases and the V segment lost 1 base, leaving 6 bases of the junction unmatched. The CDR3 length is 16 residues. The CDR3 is CATSRGASGNPDTQYF. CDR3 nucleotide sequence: TGTGCCACCAGCAGAGGGGCTAGCGGGAATCCAGATACGCAGTATTTT.

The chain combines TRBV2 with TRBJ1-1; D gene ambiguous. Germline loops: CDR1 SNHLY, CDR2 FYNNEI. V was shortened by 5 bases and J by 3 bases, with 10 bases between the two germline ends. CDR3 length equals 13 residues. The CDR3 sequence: CASSPDTHTEAFF. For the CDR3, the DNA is TGTGCCAGCAGTCCTGACACCCACACTGAAGCTTTCTTT. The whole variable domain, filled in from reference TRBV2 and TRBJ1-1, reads EPEVTQTPSHQVTQMGQEVILRCVPISNHLYFYWYRQILGQKVEFLVSFYNNEISEKSEIFDDQFSVERPDGSNFTLKIRSTKLEDSAMYFCASSPDTHTEAFFGQGTRLTVV.